Each of the 27 T cell receptor beta chains below was sequenced from the same sample in a study of response to subunit inactivated influenza vaccine. MiXCR, run by TCRdb on the RT-PCR reads, gives a single entry per CDR3 protein. The sample contains over 650,000 distinct CDR3 sequences, less than 20% of which appear only once. Here the sequenced sample was PBMCs from blood, taken about 5 days after vaccination. These receptor sequences come from a man aged 45-65 years who received an inactivated influenza vaccine.

This clonotype was counted between two and nine times. This rearrangement joins TRBV7-6 to TRBJ2-3; TRBD2 matches at 12 bases. J lost 9 bases, V lost 1 base, and 14 bases had no gene match. The CDR3 is 18 amino acids. Germline CDR1 reads SGHVS; CDR2 reads FNYEAQ. CDR3 sequence: CASSLERARLAGVQTQYF. CDR3 DNA sequence: TGTGCCAGCAGCTTAGAGAGGGCCAGACTAGCGGGGGTACAAACGCAGTATTTT.

This clonotype was detected a few times. The rearrangement joins TRBV5-8 to TRBJ2-5; D might be TRBD1 (6 bases). The CDR3 covers 15 residues. Germline V lookup: CDR1 SGHTS, CDR2 YDEGEE. Trimming pared 2 bases from V and 2 bases from J, leaving 13 bases between. CDR3 sequence reads: CASSFTGIEQETQYF. The CDR3 coding sequence is TGTGCCAGCAGCTTTACAGGGATTGAGCAAGAGACCCAGTACTTC. The whole variable domain, remainder taken from reference TRBV5-8 and TRBJ2-5, is EAGVTQSPTHLIKTRGQQATLRCSPISGHTSVYWYQQALGLGLQFLLWYDEGEERNRGNFPPRFSGRQFPNYSSELNVNALELEDSALYLCASSFTGIEQETQYFGPGTRLLVL.

This clonotype turned up a few times. V and J are TRBV12-3 or TRBV12-4 and TRBJ1-4; D not resolved. The CDR3 is 12 residues long. The V and J ends lost 5 bases and 14 bases respectively, with 15 bases between them. CDR3 region: CASSPRITQLFF. Written as DNA, the CDR3 is TGTGCCAGCAGTCCTAGGATCACCCAGCTGTTTTTT.

The chain employs TRBV11-2 and TRBJ2-3; 8 nucleotides align to TRBD2. This CDR3 is 18 amino acids long. Germline V gene sequence: CDR1 SGHAT, CDR2 FQNNGV. The ends lost 5 bases at V and 4 bases at J; junction bases unmatched: 17. The DNA of the CDR3 is TGTGCCAGCAGCCGAGCCGAACTAGCGGACGGTTTGGCAGATACGCAGTATTTT. Translated: CASSRAELADGLADTQYF. Variable domain in full (rest from reference TRBV11-2 and TRBJ2-3): EAGVAQSPRYKIIEKRQSVAFWCNPISGHATLYWYQQILGQGPKLLIQFQNNGVVDDSQLPKDRFSAERLKGVDSTLKIQPAKLEDSAVYLCASSRAELADGLADTQYFGPGTRLTVL.

Ten or more counts support this clonotype. This chain connects TRBV4-3 to TRBJ2-1; 8 bases match TRBD2. CDR3 length equals 17 residues. The germline V gene encodes CDR1 LGHNA and CDR2 YSLEER. The J segment lost 2 bases and the V segment lost 0 bases, leaving 6 bases of the junction unmatched. The CDR3 DNA follows: TGCGCCAGCAGCCAAGATCGGGCGGGAGGTCCCTACAATGAGCAGTTCTTC. Its protein is CASSQDRAGGPYNEQFF.

In this sample, this clonotype turned up a few times. The CDR3 spells CASSVEGAWSYEQYF. The CDR3 DNA follows: TGTGCCAGCAGCGTAGAGGGGGCTTGGTCCTACGAGCAGTACTTC. The chain couples TRBV9 to TRBJ2-7; 7 positions match TRBD1. Germline CDR1 reads SGDLS; CDR2 reads YYNGEE. This CDR3 comprises 15 residues. V gave up 0 bases and J gave up 1 base; unmatched junction bases: 4.

This clonotype came up a few times. The CDR3 protein is CASSVATTGVSTDTQYF. The CDR3 DNA is TGTGCCAGCAGCGTAGCAACCACTGGCGTCAGCACAGATACGCAGTATTTT. V usage is TRBV9 and J usage is TRBJ2-3; unclear D gene. CDR1 is SGDLS and CDR2 is YYNGEE in the germline V gene. This CDR3 has 17 amino acids. Trimming removed 0 bases at V and 0 bases at J, with 14 bases between.

The chain combines TRBV29-1 with TRBJ2-3; 8 bases are shared with TRBD2. J gave up 4 bases and V 6 bases, and 6 bases lay outside the gene matches. The CDR3 is made up of 13 amino acids. CDR1 and CDR2 (germline): SQVTM, ANQGSEA. CDR3 amino acids: CSVGGTRADTQYF. The CDR3 region has the DNA TGCAGCGTGGGAGGGACTAGGGCAGATACGCAGTATTTT.

In this sample, this clonotype turned up a few times. Written as DNA, the CDR3 is TGTGCCAGCAGCTTAGGAAGGATTATTACTGGGGAGACCCAGTACTTC. Amino acid sequence: CASSLGRIITGETQYF. This rearrangement joins TRBV7-2 to TRBJ2-5; D call uncertain. This CDR3 has 16 amino acids. V lost 1 base, J lost 5 bases, and 17 bases lay in between. Germline CDR1 reads SGHTA; CDR2 reads FQGNSA.

This clonotype came up many times. The chain combines TRBV6-1 with TRBJ1-2, with 12 nucleotides matching TRBD1. The germline CDR1 and CDR2 sequences are MNHNS and SASEGT. The CDR3 has 14 amino acids. The V gene end was trimmed by 10 bases and the J gene end by 7 bases; junction bases not matched to a gene: 10. The CDR3 DNA reads TGTGCCACCAAGACTGGGACAGGGGGCGTTGGCTACACCTTC. It translates to CATKTGTGGVGYTF.

This clonotype was picked up a small number of times. The chain joins TRBV20-1 to TRBJ2-1, with unresolved D. The V gene lost 4 bases and the J gene lost 0 bases, with 13 bases spanning the gap. The germline V gene encodes CDR1 DFQATT and CDR2 SNEGSKA (reference sequence). The CDR3 has 15 residues. For the CDR3, the DNA is TGCAGTGCTAACGGCGCGGAAAGCTCCTACAATGAGCAGTTCTTC. Translation: CSANGAESSYNEQFF.

The chain has TRBV29-1 and TRBJ2-3; D may be TRBD1 or TRBD2 (6 bases each). Germline assignment: CDR1 SQVTM and CDR2 ANQGSEA. Trimming took 6 bases from V and 6 from J, leaving 16 bases between them. This CDR3 contains 13 residues. The CDR3 bases are TGCAGCGTGGAGGAGCAGGGGAGGGATACGCAGTATTTT. Translated: CSVEEQGRDTQYF.

In its sample, this clonotype was seen a few times. The J gene is TRBJ1-5, the V gene TRBV12-3 or TRBV12-4, with 7 bases lining up with TRBD1. The J segment lost 5 bases and the V segment lost 5 bases, leaving 3 bases of the junction unmatched. The CDR3 sequence is 13 residues long. The CDR3 coding sequence is TGTGCCAGCAGTCCACAGGGGTATCAGCCCCAGCATTTT. Translated, it gives CASSPQGYQPQHF.

This clonotype showed up just a few times. V is TRBV10-3 and J is TRBJ2-5; D possibly uses TRBD1 or TRBD2 (5 bases each). The length of the CDR3 is 15 residues. Germline V lookup: CDR1 ENHRY, CDR2 SYGVKD. With 0 bases removed from V and 0 bases from J, the gap between germline ends came to 8 bases. Written as DNA, the CDR3 is TGTGCCATCAGTGAGTCGAGGGGAAACCAAGAGACCCAGTACTTC. Protein: CAISESRGNQETQYF.

The chain has TRBV4-1 and TRBJ1-3; D uncertain. V lost 1 base to trimming and J lost 2 bases, with 12 bases between them. Per germline, CDR1 MGHRA and CDR2 YSYEKL. The CDR3 loop spans 16 amino acids. The CDR3 nucleotides are TGCGCCAGCAGCCAAGTTGGGGTCCATACTGGAAACACCATATATTTT. It yields the protein CASSQVGVHTGNTIYF.

The chain joins TRBV28 to TRBJ2-7, with D possibly matching TRBD2 (6 bases). The ends were cut back, 4 bases at V and 5 bases at J, with 18 bases in the middle. CDR3 size: 15 residues. Germline V gene sequence: CDR1 MDHEN, CDR2 SYDVKM. CDR3 sequence (DNA): TGTGCCAGCAGTTCCCCGCCGGGGGTGTCGGACGAGCAGTACTTC. It yields the protein CASSSPPGVSDEQYF.

This clonotype appeared a few times. V is TRBV6-5 and J is TRBJ2-1, with no clear D. This CDR3 has 15 amino acids. Germline V CDR1 and CDR2: MNHEY, SVGAGI. With 0 bases removed from V and 0 bases from J, the gap between germline ends came to 6 bases. The CDR3 DNA sequence: TGTGCCAGCAGTTACTCGGCGAGCTCCTACAATGAGCAGTTCTTC. It codes for CASSYSASSYNEQFF.

In this sample, this clonotype turned up a few times. This chain connects TRBV7-6 to TRBJ2-1, with D possibly being TRBD1 (5 bases). V lost 2 bases and J 2 bases, leaving 10 bases between the germline ends. There are 15 residues in the CDR3. The germline gives CDR1 SGHVS, CDR2 FNYEAQ. The DNA of the CDR3 is TGTGCCAGCAGCTTAAGGGTCAGGGCCTACAATGAGCAGTTCTTC. This codes for CASSLRVRAYNEQFF.

This chain links TRBV4-3 with TRBJ2-1; TRBD2 matches at 10 bases. CDR1 and CDR2 (germline): LGHNA, YSLEER. This CDR3 spans 17 amino acids. V trimming: 1 base; J trimming: 5 bases; junction bases outside the gene matches: 8. CDR3 region: CASSQAPGLALHNEQFF. The CDR3, as DNA: TGCGCCAGCAGCCAAGCGCCGGGACTAGCGCTCCACAATGAGCAGTTCTTC.

Only a few counts were recorded for this clonotype. The V and J genes are TRBV21-1 and TRBJ1-5; the D call TRBD1 from the table was never checked on the DNA. TRBV21-1 corresponds to a pseudogene. The CDR3 loop spans 13 amino acids. CDR3 region: CASSTTGRQPQHF. DNA for the CDR3: TGTGCCAGCAGCACGACAGGGCGGCAGCCCCAGCATTTT.

This clonotype has just a few counts. The junction differs from germline at one of its ends, possibly a read error. The chain employs TRBV20-1 and TRBJ2-3; 9 bases map to TRBD2. There are 15 residues in the CDR3. CDR1 and CDR2 (germline): DFQATT, SNEGSKA (reference sequence). The CDR3 sequence: CSARGRAGGADTQYF. The CDR3 DNA is TGCAGTGCAAGAGGCCGAGCGGGAGGCGCAGATACGCAGTATTTT.

The chain recombines TRBV12-3 or TRBV12-4 with TRBJ2-7, with TRBD2 matching over 11 bases. The CDR3 is 16 residues long. The ends lost 4 bases at V and 4 bases at J; junction bases unmatched: 9. The CDR3 nucleotides are TGTGCCAGCAGTTCCGTACTACTAGCGGGGGCGTACGAGCAGTACTTC. Translated: CASSSVLLAGAYEQYF.

The sample holds a few counts of this clonotype. The chain recombines TRBV24-1 with TRBJ2-5, with TRBD1 matching 8 bases. The CDR3 is 15 amino acids. Germline V gene data show CDR1 as KGHDR and CDR2 as SFDVKD. Germline trimming cut 4 bases from V and 4 bases from J; bases unmatched to any gene: 7. The CDR3 DNA follows: TGTGCCACCAGTGACCGGACAGGGCTAGGAGAGACCCAGTACTTC. Amino acid sequence: CATSDRTGLGETQYF.

This clonotype came up a few times. The chain uses TRBV18 and TRBJ2-2; 8 positions match TRBD2. The CDR3 spans 16 residues. The trim removed 1 base at V and 7 bases at J, leaving 8 bases unmatched. CDR1 is KGHSH and CDR2 is LQKENI in the germline V gene. The CDR3 DNA follows: TGTGCCAGCTCACCACAACTAGCGGAGGCATTCGGGGAGCTGTTTTTT. It encodes CASSPQLAEAFGELFF. Drawing the rest from reference TRBV18 and TRBJ2-2, the complete variable domain is NAGVMQNPRHLVRRRGQEARLRCSPMKGHSHVYWYRQLPEEGLKFMVYLQKENIIDESGMPKERFSAEFPKEGPSILRIQQVVRGDSAAYFCASSPQLAEAFGELFFGEGSRLTVL.

The chain couples TRBV20-1 to TRBJ2-1; maybe TRBD2 (6 bases). The germline V and J ends were trimmed by 6 bases and 8 bases, with 11 bases remaining between them. CDR3 length: 11 residues. Per germline, CDR1 DFQATT and CDR2 SNEGSKA (reference sequence). CDR3: CSAGRYDEQFF. In DNA, the CDR3 is TGCAGTGCAGGGAGGTATGATGAGCAGTTCTTC.

The gene calls are TRBV7-8 and TRBJ2-2, with D unclear. The CDR3 runs to 16 residues. Germline CDR1 reads SGHVS; CDR2 reads FQNEAQ. Between the trimmed V and J ends, which lost 2 bases and 6 bases, there was a span of 16 bases. CDR3 bases: TGTGCCAGCAGCTTATTCCCTAAGCGTATAGCCGGGGAGCTGTTTTTT. Amino acid sequence: CASSLFPKRIAGELFF.

This clonotype was counted only a few times. The chain is built from TRBV4-3 and TRBJ2-1; 11 bases match TRBD2. CDR1 and CDR2 (germline): LGHNA, YSLEER. This CDR3 is 16 amino acids long. V trimming: 2 bases; J trimming: 3 bases; junction bases outside the gene matches: 3. CDR3 sequence reads: CASSQHTSGSYNEQFF. The CDR3 nucleotides read TGCGCCAGCAGCCAACATACTAGCGGGAGCTACAATGAGCAGTTCTTC.